A selection of T cell receptor beta chains follows, all from one sample in a study of blood T cell repertoires in COVID-19. Sequencing was performed with immunoSEQ multiplex PCR; in TCRdb, only in-frame clones are kept and a portion is missing. Among 67,000 or so clones listed, 70% to 85% were seen once. The specimen sequenced was peripheral blood. These receptors were collected from a woman between 65 and 79 years old with acute or convalescent COVID-19. The CDR3 runs from the conserved cysteine through the conserved F or W. The D gene is left open where the match is weak. Size is omitted from some rows. Given values are once, few, many or a class for expanded clones.

clone_size: .; j_call: TRBJ1-5; d_call: .; v_call: TRBV30; cdr3_aa: CALSAGAGQPQHF; cdr3_nt: TGTGCCCTAAGTGCAGGGGCGGGCCAGCCCCAGCATTTT
clone_size: .; j_call: TRBJ2-4; d_call: .; v_call: TRBV28; cdr3_aa: CASSTGSLSIQYF; cdr3_nt: TGTGCCAGCAGTACAGGGTCCTTAAGCATTCAGTACTTC
clone_size: .; j_call: TRBJ1-4; d_call: TRBD1; v_call: TRBV5-1; cdr3_aa: CASSLSTGANEKLFF; cdr3_nt: TGCGCCAGCAGCTTGTCGACAGGGGCTAATGAAAAACTGTTTTTT
clone_size: .; j_call: TRBJ2-5; d_call: TRBD1; v_call: TRBV5-5; cdr3_aa: CASSLVLGGTGGFQETQYF; cdr3_nt: TGTGCCAGCAGCTTGGTGCTAGGGGGGACAGGGGGATTCCAAGAGACCCAGTACTTC
clone_size: .; j_call: TRBJ1-4; d_call: TRBD1; v_call: TRBV7-2; cdr3_aa: CASSFARTGGNNEKLFF; cdr3_nt: TGTGCCAGCAGCTTCGCCAGGACAGGGGGTAACAATGAAAAACTGTTTTTT
clone_size: .; j_call: TRBJ2-7; d_call: TRBD1; v_call: TRBV24-1; cdr3_aa: CATSDSTGGFLYEQYF; cdr3_nt: TGTGCCACCAGTGATTCCACAGGGGGATTCCTATACGAGCAGTACTTC
clone_size: few; j_call: TRBJ1-2; d_call: .; v_call: TRBV18; cdr3_aa: CASSRTTDQMGYGYTF; cdr3_nt: TGTGCCAGCTCCCGGACGACAGATCAAATGGGTTATGGCTACACCTTC
clone_size: .; j_call: TRBJ2-7; d_call: TRBD1; v_call: TRBV27; cdr3_aa: CASNPIPDRSYEQYF; cdr3_nt: TGTGCCAGCAACCCGATTCCGGACAGGAGCTACGAGCAGTACTTC
clone_size: .; j_call: TRBJ1-1; d_call: .; v_call: TRBV30; cdr3_aa: CAWSVPSTGEAFF; cdr3_nt: TGTGCCTGGAGTGTACCGTCGACAGGTGAAGCTTTCTTT
clone_size: .; j_call: TRBJ1-4; d_call: TRBD1; v_call: TRBV5-5; cdr3_aa: CASSFTGGHGEKLFF; cdr3_nt: TGTGCCAGCAGCTTTACAGGGGGCCATGGAGAAAAACTGTTTTTT